This T cell receptor (beta chain) was found in a study of OX40 agonist ivuxolimab in advanced cancers. Study details: The dose-escalation cohort was approximately 80% male, with a mean age of around 54 years, ranging roughly 23 to 79.

This table comes from immunoSEQ multiplex PCR, and its TCRdb copy is limited to in-frame clones, with some not included. Of more than 65,000 clones listed, 94% are singletons. About this clone: What it binds is unknown.

No patient had autoimmune disease or received systemic immunosuppression. CDR3 size: 15 residues. Germline V gives CDR1 SGHNT, CDR2 YYREEE (reference sequence). Trimming took off 4 bases at V and 2 bases at J, with 10 bases between the two ends. General observations from the study: Clonal expansion among partial responders at 0.1-3.0 mg/kg ranked near the lowest. In general, CD8+ T cells held more expanded clones than CD4+ did, on average.

This sequence was found in an adult with an advanced solid tumor such as melanoma, head and neck, liver or kidney cancer. The chain couples TRBV5-4 to TRBJ2-6; possible D gene TRBD1, 5 bases. Source: CD4+ or CD8+ T cells sorted from blood, taken in a trial of the OX40 agonist ivuxolimab. This CDR3 is CASSLQGAGANVLTF. For the CDR3, the DNA is TGTGCCAGCAGCCTCCAAGGGGCTGGGGCCAACGTCCTGACTTTC.